This T cell receptor (beta chain) derives from a study of Ad26.COV2.S vaccination and SARS-CoV-2 variants. Study-level points and caveats: Higher spike-specific TCR breadth was found in vaccine recipients than in placebo recipients. Vaccinees reportedly had broad spike-specific CD8+ and CD4+ T cell responses.

Comments on this clone: The antigen is undetermined. The sample holds other DNA sequences that translate to the same CDR3.

Sequenced by immunoSEQ multiplex PCR; TCRdb stores in-frame clones only, minus some. Of about 350,000 clones listed, about 92% are singletons. The origin of this receptor is a human donor who had recovered from COVID-19. The sequencing used peripheral blood, collected after recovery from COVID-19.

CDR3 amino acids: CASSYLETQYF. The CDR3 DNA is TGTGCCAGCAGTTACTTGGAGACCCAGTACTTC. V and J are TRBV6-5 and TRBJ2-5; the D is unclear. Trimming cost V 1 base and J 5 bases, with 2 bases left between them. This CDR3 contains 11 residues. Germline assignment: CDR1 MNHEY and CDR2 SVGAGI.